The entry that follows covers one TCR beta chain sequence. Some clones are missing from TCRdb's copy, which holds only in-frame ones; the method was immunoSEQ multiplex PCR. Of 300,000 to 450,000 clones listed, about 89% are singletons. These data are taken from a study of blood T cell repertoires in COVID-19. From germline, CDR1 is MNHNS and CDR2 SASEGT. V lost 3 bases, J lost 8 bases, and 13 bases lay in between. The CDR3 consists of 13 residues. Sequences were obtained from PBMCs or T cells enriched from blood (not recorded which). This chain links TRBV6-1 with TRBJ1-1, with D possibly TRBD1 on 6 matching bases. The sequence came from a man in his thirties or forties who had recovered from COVID-19. The CDR3 is CASSDRDTTEAFF. DNA of the CDR3: TGTGCCAGCAGTGACCGGGACACAACGGAAGCTTTCTTT.